One TCR beta chain is described in this entry. The germline V gene encodes CDR1 MGHDK and CDR2 SYGVNS. Losses at the gene ends were 4 bases for V and 3 bases for J; bases not matched to a gene: 12. The CDR3 consists of 17 residues. The repertoire was sequenced with immunoSEQ multiplex PCR; TCRdb's copy has only in-frame clones and lacks some. The sample has around 500,000 clones, 75% to 90% seen once. This sample stems from a study of blood T cell repertoires in COVID-19. Across the study: PBMCs, B-cell-depleted T cells, or T cells were the source of the cDNA or gDNA that made up the material.

The rearrangement joins TRBV25-1 to TRBJ2-1, with 7 positions matching TRBD1. The clonotype originates from a human donor in a cohort sampled during active COVID-19. The specimen was peripheral blood. The CDR3 region has the DNA TGTGCCAGCAGTGCCAAAAACACCGGGACAGACTACAATGAGCAGTTCTTC. Its translation is CASSAKNTGTDYNEQFF.